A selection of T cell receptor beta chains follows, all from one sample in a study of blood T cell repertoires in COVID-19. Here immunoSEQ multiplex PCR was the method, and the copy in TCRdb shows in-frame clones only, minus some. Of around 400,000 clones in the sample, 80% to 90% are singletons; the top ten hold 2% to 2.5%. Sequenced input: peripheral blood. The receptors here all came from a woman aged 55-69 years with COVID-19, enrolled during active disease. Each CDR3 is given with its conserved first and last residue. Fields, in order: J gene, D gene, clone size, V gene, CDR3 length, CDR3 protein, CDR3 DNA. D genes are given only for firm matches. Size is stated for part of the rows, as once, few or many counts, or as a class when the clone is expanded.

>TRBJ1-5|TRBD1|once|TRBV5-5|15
CASSTMTGGSQPQHF
TGTGCCAGCAGCACAATGACAGGGGGAAGCCAGCCCCAGCATTTT
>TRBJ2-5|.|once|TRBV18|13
CASSRQNQETQYF
TGTGCCAGCTCACGTCAAAATCAAGAGACCCAGTACTTC
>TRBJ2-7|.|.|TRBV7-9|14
CASSLDRTAYEQYF
TGTGCCAGCAGCTTAGACAGGACAGCCTACGAGCAGTACTTC
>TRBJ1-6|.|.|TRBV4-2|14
CASSQVGGDSPLHF
TGTGCCAGCAGCCAAGTAGGAGGGGATTCACCCCTCCACTTT
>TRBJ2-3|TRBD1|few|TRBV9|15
CASSARTGSTDTQYF
TGTGCCAGCAGCGCCCGGACAGGTAGCACAGATACGCAGTATTTT
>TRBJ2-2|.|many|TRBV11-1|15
CASSLRAPNTGELFF
TGTGCCAGCAGCTTGAGGGCTCCGAACACCGGGGAGCTGTTTTTT
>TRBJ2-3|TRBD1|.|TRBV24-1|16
CATSEGTGGRRDTQYF
TGTGCCACCAGTGAGGGGACAGGGGGGCGCCGGGATACGCAGTATTTT
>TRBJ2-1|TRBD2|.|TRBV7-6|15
CASSLLAGAYNEQFF
TGTGCCAGCAGCTTACTAGCGGGCGCGTACAATGAGCAGTTCTTC
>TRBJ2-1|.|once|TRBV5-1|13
CASSSQGKDEQFF
TGCGCCAGCAGCTCGCAGGGTAAGGATGAGCAGTTCTTC
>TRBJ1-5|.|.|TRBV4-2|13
CASSQVINQPQHF
TGTGCCAGCAGCCAAGTAATCAATCAGCCCCAGCATTTT
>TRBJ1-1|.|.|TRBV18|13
CASSPWDRGEAFF
TGTGCCAGCTCACCATGGGATCGGGGGGAAGCTTTCTTT
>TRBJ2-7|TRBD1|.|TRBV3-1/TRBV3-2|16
CASSTRTGAVFYEQYF
TGTGCCAGCAGCACCCGGACAGGGGCCGTCTTCTACGAGCAGTACTTC
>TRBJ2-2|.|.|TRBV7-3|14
CASSGAPGTGELFF
TGTGCCAGCAGTGGGGCTCCGGGCACCGGGGAGCTGTTTTTT
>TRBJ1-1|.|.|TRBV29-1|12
CSAGQVNTEAFF
TGCAGCGCGGGGCAGGTAAACACTGAAGCTTTCTTT
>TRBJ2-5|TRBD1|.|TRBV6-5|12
CASRTGGETQYF
TGTGCCAGCCGAACAGGGGGGGAGACCCAGTACTTC
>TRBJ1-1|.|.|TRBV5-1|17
CASSLDYPAGLSTEAFF
TGCGCCAGCAGCTTGGACTACCCGGCAGGGTTGTCCACTGAAGCTTTCTTT
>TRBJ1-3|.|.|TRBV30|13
CACPRNPGNTIYF
TGTGCCTGCCCCCGTAATCCTGGAAACACCATATATTTT
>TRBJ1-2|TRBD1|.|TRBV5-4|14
CASSRLTGGEDYTF
TGTGCCAGCAGCCGCCTGACAGGGGGAGAAGACTACACCTTC
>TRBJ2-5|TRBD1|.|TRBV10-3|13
CATRDSNQETQYF
TGTGCCACCAGGGACAGCAACCAAGAGACCCAGTACTTC
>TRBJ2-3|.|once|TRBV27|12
CASSLNLNTQYF
TGTGCCAGCAGTTTAAATCTAAATACGCAGTATTTT
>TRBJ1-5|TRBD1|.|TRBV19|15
CASRGQAYSNQPQHF
TGTGCCAGTAGAGGACAGGCCTATAGCAATCAGCCCCAGCATTTT
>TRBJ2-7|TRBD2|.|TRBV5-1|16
CASSLAASGGRYEQYF
TGCGCCAGCAGCTTGGCCGCTAGCGGGGGACGGTACGAGCAGTACTTC
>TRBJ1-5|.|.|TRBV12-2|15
CASRLCGQTNQPQHF
TGTGCAAGTCGCTTATGCGGCCAGACCAATCAGCCCCAGCATTTT
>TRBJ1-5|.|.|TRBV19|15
CASSTQDSRNQPQHF
TGTGCCAGTAGTACCCAGGACAGTCGCAATCAGCCCCAGCATTTT
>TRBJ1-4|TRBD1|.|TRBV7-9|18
CASSLATGALRTNEKLFF
TGTGCCAGCAGCTTAGCTACAGGGGCCCTGAGAACTAATGAAAAACTGTTTTTT
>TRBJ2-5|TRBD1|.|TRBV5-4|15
CASSSPGQGRETQYF
TGTGCCAGCAGTTCCCCGGGACAGGGTAGAGAGACCCAGTACTTC
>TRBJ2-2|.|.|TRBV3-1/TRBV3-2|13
CASSQTHPGELFF
TGTGCCAGCAGCCAAACACATCCCGGGGAGCTGTTTTTT
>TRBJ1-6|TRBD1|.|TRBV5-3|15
CARSSPGQGGSPLHF
TGTGCCAGAAGCTCGCCGGGACAGGGGGGTTCACCCCTCCACTTT
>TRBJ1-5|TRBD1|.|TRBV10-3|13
CATGQGIGQPQHF
TGTGCCACCGGACAGGGGATCGGACAGCCCCAGCATTTT
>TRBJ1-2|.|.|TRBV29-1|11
CSVALAGSYTF
TGCAGCGTGGCCCTGGCAGGGAGCTACACCTTC
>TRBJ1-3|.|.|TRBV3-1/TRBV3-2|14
CASSLRGGRNTIYF
TGTGCCAGCAGCCTTAGGGGGGGCCGAAACACCATATATTTT
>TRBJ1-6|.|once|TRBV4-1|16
CASSQETAVEEFPLHF
TGCGCCAGCAGCCAAGAAACGGCTGTGGAGGAATTCCCCCTCCACTTT
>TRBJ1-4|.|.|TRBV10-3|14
CAISDGSTNEKLFF
TGTGCCATCAGTGACGGGTCAACTAATGAAAAACTGTTTTTT
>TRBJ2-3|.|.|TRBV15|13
CVSTRTDTDTQYF
TGTGTCAGCACCCGGACAGACACAGATACGCAGTATTTT
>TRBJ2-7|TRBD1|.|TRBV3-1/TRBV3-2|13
CASSPGTGDEQYF
TGTGCCAGCAGCCCCGGGACAGGGGACGAGCAGTACTTC
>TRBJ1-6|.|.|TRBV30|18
CAWSLERTGFRSNSPLHF
TGTGCCTGGAGTCTTGAGCGAACAGGGTTTAGAAGCAATTCACCCCTCCACTTT
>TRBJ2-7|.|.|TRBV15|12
CATSRDAGQQYF
TGTGCCACCAGCAGAGATGCGGGCCAGCAGTACTTC
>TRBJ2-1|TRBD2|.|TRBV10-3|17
CAISARTSGDFYNEQFF
TGTGCCATCAGTGCTAGAACTAGCGGAGACTTCTACAATGAGCAGTTCTTC
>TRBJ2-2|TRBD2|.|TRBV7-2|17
CASSRPGTSGGGGELFF
TGTGCCAGCAGCCGCCCCGGGACTAGCGGGGGAGGGGGGGAGCTGTTTTTT
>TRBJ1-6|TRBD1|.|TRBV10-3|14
CAISPGQENSPLHF
TGTGCCATCAGCCCGGGACAGGAGAATTCACCCCTCCACTTT
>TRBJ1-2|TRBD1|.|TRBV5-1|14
CASSGDSLTNGYTF
TGCGCCAGCAGCGGGGACAGCTTAACTAATGGCTACACCTTC